These 26 T cell receptor beta chains came from one sample sequenced in a study of blood T cell repertoires in COVID-19. Repertoires were generated with immunoSEQ multiplex PCR, while TCRdb's copy carries only in-frame clones and drops some. Here the sample spans fewer than 200,000 clones, around four fifths being singletons. The sample taken for sequencing was peripheral blood. Receptors originate from a woman of 80 years or more with COVID-19, enrolled during active disease.

This clone was seen a handful of times. This chain uses TRBV2 with TRBJ1-5; perhaps TRBD1 as D (6 bases). This CDR3 has 13 amino acids. The germline gives CDR1 SNHLY, CDR2 FYNNEI. Trimming stripped 4 bases from V and 5 bases from J, with 9 bases between. This CDR3 reads CASSVQGDQPQHF. Here the CDR3 DNA reads TGTGCCAGCAGTGTACAGGGAGATCAGCCCCAGCATTTT.

The rearrangement joins TRBV4-1 to TRBJ1-6, with unresolved D. The V gene lost 0 bases and the J gene lost 10 bases, with 13 bases spanning the gap. Germline V gene lookup returns CDR1 MGHRA and CDR2 YSYEKL. The CDR3 has 15 amino acids. The CDR3 DNA follows: TGCGCCAGCAGCCAAGATCCGGGTGAGTACTCACCCCTCCACTTT. It encodes CASSQDPGEYSPLHF.

This rearrangement joins TRBV11-1 to TRBJ1-1; tentative D call: TRBD1 (6 bases). V was pared by 0 bases and J by 10 bases, with 15 bases between. Germline V gives CDR1 SGHAT, CDR2 FQDESV (reference sequence). The CDR3 is made up of 14 amino acids. CDR3 amino acids: CASSLAPQGLRAFF. CDR3 nucleotides: TGTGCCAGCAGCTTAGCGCCACAGGGACTAAGAGCTTTCTTT.

The chain uses TRBV2 and TRBJ1-1; D is undetermined. CDR3 length: 14 residues. Germline CDR1 reads SNHLY; CDR2 reads FYNNEI. Trimming cost V 6 bases and J 1 base, with 12 bases left between them. CDR3 nucleotide sequence: TGTGCCAGCAGGGCGGACTTTCCGAACACTGAAGCTTTCTTT. Translated, it gives CASRADFPNTEAFF.

The CDR3 DNA follows: TGTGCCAGCAGCCCTATAGCTAGACAGGGGACCTATGGCTACACCTTC. It specifies CASSPIARQGTYGYTF. The chain links TRBV5-8 to TRBJ1-2; 8 bases match TRBD1. There are 16 residues in the CDR3. Unmatched junction bases numbered 12, after V lost 4 bases and J lost 4 bases. Germline assignment: CDR1 SGHTS and CDR2 YDEGEE.

V usage is TRBV5-1 and J usage is TRBJ1-1; 8 bases are shared with TRBD1. The CDR3 runs to 13 residues. The V gene end was trimmed by 4 bases and the J gene end by 5 bases; junction bases not matched to a gene: 4. Germline V gives CDR1 SGHRS, CDR2 YFSETQ. The CDR3 region is CASSTGGGTEAFF. In DNA form, the CDR3 reads TGCGCCAGCAGCACAGGGGGAGGAACTGAAGCTTTCTTT.

This CDR3 is CASSLRGTSGAGELFF. The DNA of the CDR3 is TGTGCCAGCAGCTTAAGGGGAACTAGCGGGGCCGGGGAGCTGTTTTTT. The gene calls are TRBV7-3 and TRBJ2-2; 10 nucleotides line up with TRBD2. Unmatched junction bases numbered 5, after V lost 1 base and J lost 6 bases. This CDR3 has 16 amino acids. CDR1 and CDR2 from the germline V gene are SGHTA and FQGTGA.

The V call is TRBV20-1, the J call TRBJ1-2; no clear D. V lost 5 bases and J 2 bases, leaving 6 bases between the germline ends. Germline lookup yields CDR1 DFQATT and CDR2 SNEGSKA (reference sequence). This CDR3 is built from 11 residues. The CDR3: CSAHINYGYTF. For the CDR3, the DNA is TGCAGTGCTCACATAAACTATGGCTACACCTTC.

The chain employs TRBV7-9 and TRBJ1-5; maybe TRBD1 (5 bases). The germline CDR1 and CDR2 sequences are SEHNR and FQNEAQ (reference sequence). V shed 1 base and J shed 6 bases, with 7 bases lying between them. The length of the CDR3 is 13 residues. CDR3 residues: CASSLGQGQPQHF. The DNA of the CDR3 is TGTGCCAGCAGCTTAGGGCAGGGTCAGCCCCAGCATTTT.

The rearrangement uses TRBV7-3 and TRBJ2-1, with D maybe TRBD2 (5 bases). The CDR3 spans 11 residues. Trimming removed 2 bases from V and 9 bases from J, with 5 bases in between. The germline V gene encodes CDR1 SGHTA and CDR2 FQGTGA. CDR3 sequence: CASSLGSEQFF. The CDR3 nucleotides read TGTGCCAGCAGCTTAGGGAGTGAGCAGTTCTTC.

This sequence joins TRBV3-1 (or the pseudogene TRBV3-2) and TRBJ2-1, with TRBD2 matching 9 bases. The CDR3 covers 13 residues. In germline, CDR1 is LGHDT, CDR2 YNNKEL (reference sequence). V was clipped by 9 bases and J by 6 bases; unmatched bases: 6. CDR3 sequence: CASRIAGANEQFF. The CDR3 DNA is TGTGCCAGTCGAATAGCGGGAGCCAATGAGCAGTTCTTC.

V is TRBV7-9 and J is TRBJ1-2, with D possibly matching TRBD1 (5 bases). V dropped 5 bases and J dropped 4 bases, with 20 bases sitting between them. This CDR3 has 16 residues. CDR1 SEHNR and CDR2 FQNEAQ come from the germline V gene (reference sequence). The CDR3 sequence is CASSRTMPREVYGYTF. The CDR3 DNA reads TGTGCCAGCAGCCGCACTATGCCCAGGGAAGTCTATGGCTACACCTTC.

The rearrangement joins TRBV6-1 to TRBJ1-2, with D maybe TRBD1 (5 bases). Germline V gene lookup returns CDR1 MNHNS and CDR2 SASEGT. V dropped 3 bases and J dropped 3 bases, with 11 bases sitting between them. The CDR3 sequence is 14 residues long. The CDR3 DNA is TGTGCCAGCAGTGAGCCAGGGCGCGACTATGGCTACACCTTC. Amino acid sequence: CASSEPGRDYGYTF.

The CDR3 spells CASSYSTAINSPLHF. CDR3 sequence (DNA): TGTGCCAGCAGTTACTCGACAGCAATTAATTCACCCCTCCACTTT. The chain links TRBV6-5 to TRBJ1-6; D possibly corresponds to TRBD1 (5 bases). V lost 0 bases and J lost 6, with 9 bases in between. CDR3 length: 15 amino acids. Germline V CDR1 and CDR2: MNHEY, SVGAGI.

This rearrangement joins TRBV5-5 to TRBJ2-5; 10 bases are a match to TRBD1. The CDR3 extends over 13 amino acids. The ends lost 4 bases at V and 5 bases at J; junction bases unmatched: 2. Looked up from germline, CDR1 is SGHKS and CDR2 is YYEKEE (reference sequence). The CDR3 reads CASSDRGRETQYF. CDR3 DNA sequence: TGTGCCAGCAGCGACAGGGGGCGTGAGACCCAGTACTTC.

The V gene is TRBV6-4, the J gene TRBJ2-1, with D perhaps matching TRBD2 (5 bases). V lost 9 bases and J 6 bases, leaving 9 bases between the germline ends. There are 11 residues in the CDR3. Germline CDR1 is MRHNA and CDR2 is SNTAGT. CDR3 coding DNA: TGTGCCAGACGGGATCCCAATGAGCAGTTCTTC. Encoded protein: CARRDPNEQFF.

CDR3 coding DNA: TGTGCCAGTAGTATAGGTGGTAGCGGAGATACGCAGTATTTT. Its translation is CASSIGGSGDTQYF. The chain couples TRBV19 to TRBJ2-3; D possibly corresponds to TRBD2 (6 bases). V was cut by 1 base and J by 5 bases, with 10 bases left in between. There are 14 residues in the CDR3. Germline CDR1 LNHDA, CDR2 SQIVND (reference sequence).

This clone was observed once. CDR3 DNA: TGTGCCAGCAGCTCCCGACAGGGGCACGCAGATACGCAGTATTTT. It translates to CASSSRQGHADTQYF. This sequence joins TRBV11-3 and TRBJ2-3, with 8 bases matching TRBD1. This CDR3 has 15 amino acids. Germline V gene lookup returns CDR1 SGHNT and CDR2 YENEEA. Losses at the gene ends were 4 bases for V and 4 bases for J; bases not matched to a gene: 7. Full variable domain (missing parts from reference TRBV11-3 and TRBJ2-3): EAGVVQSPRYKIIEKKQPVAFWCNPISGHNTLYWYLQNLGQGPELLIRYENEEAVDDSQLPKDRFSAERLKGVDSTLKIQPAELGDSAVYLCASSSRQGHADTQYFGPGTRLTVL.

The gene calls are TRBV28 and TRBJ1-1; D unclear. V gave up 5 bases and J gave up 6 bases, with 16 bases separating them. The CDR3 runs to 14 residues. CDR1 is MDHEN and CDR2 is SYDVKM in the germline V gene. This CDR3 is CASSPSRVTSEAFF. The CDR3 DNA follows: TGTGCCAGCAGTCCCTCGAGAGTAACTTCTGAAGCTTTCTTT.

The chain links TRBV9 to TRBJ1-1; D might be TRBD1 (5 bases). V was cut by 0 bases and J by 1 base, with 10 bases left in between. Per the germline V gene, CDR1 is SGDLS and CDR2 is YYNGEE. The CDR3 runs 15 residues. The CDR3 sequence is CASSVVGGTNTEAFF. CDR3 in DNA: TGTGCCAGCAGCGTAGTAGGAGGGACGAACACTGAAGCTTTCTTT. Supplemented by reference TRBV9 and TRBJ1-1, the full variable domain reads DSGVTQTPKHLITATGQRVTLRCSPRSGDLSVYWYQQSLDQGLQFLIQYYNGEERAKGNILERFSAQQFPDLHSELNLSSLELGDSALYFCASSVVGGTNTEAFFGQGTRLTVV.

The rearrangement joins TRBV12-3 or TRBV12-4 to TRBJ1-6; 9 bases agree with TRBD1. J gave up 17 bases and V 5 bases, and 7 bases lay outside the gene matches. The CDR3 contains 12 residues. Written as DNA, the CDR3 is TGTGCCAGCAGTCCCGGACAGGGGAGGGTCCACTTT. Its protein product is CASSPGQGRVHF.

The chain carries TRBV18 and TRBJ1-4; TRBD1 might be the D (6 bases). The germline V gene encodes CDR1 KGHSH and CDR2 LQKENI. Trimming took 3 bases from V and 5 from J, leaving 16 bases between them. The CDR3 has 16 amino acids. This CDR3 reads CASSPRGGGLNEKLFF. CDR3 in DNA: TGTGCCAGCTCACCGAGAGGCGGGGGGCTAAATGAAAAACTGTTTTTT.

The V gene is TRBV28, the J gene TRBJ2-4; perhaps TRBD2 as D (6 bases). The CDR3 is 14 amino acids. With 7 bases removed from V and 1 base from J, the gap between germline ends came to 11 bases. Germline V gene sequence: CDR1 MDHEN, CDR2 SYDVKM. CDR3 residues: CASNGDLAKNIQYF. DNA of the CDR3: TGTGCCAGCAATGGGGACTTGGCCAAAAACATTCAGTACTTC. The entire variable domain, with the rest obtained from reference TRBV28 and TRBJ2-4, is as follows: DVKVTQSSRYLVKRTGEKVFLECVQDMDHENMFWYRQDPGLGLRLIYFSYDVKMKEKGDIPEGYSVSREKKERFSLILESASTNQTSMYLCASNGDLAKNIQYFGAGTRLSVL.

V is TRBV24-1 and J is TRBJ1-5; the D gene is possibly TRBD1 (6 bases). Germline V lookup: CDR1 KGHDR, CDR2 SFDVKD. The ends were cut back, 3 bases at V and 9 bases at J, with 11 bases in the middle. This CDR3 is 13 amino acids long. CDR3 in DNA: TGTGCCACCAGTGATGGGAGGGGGAGGCCCCAGCATTTT. Its translation: CATSDGRGRPQHF.

The chain joins TRBV28 to TRBJ2-2; perhaps TRBD2 as D (7 bases). The germline gives CDR1 MDHEN, CDR2 SYDVKM. CDR3 length: 15 residues. Trimming stripped 7 bases from V and 2 bases from J, with 14 bases between. The CDR3 DNA follows: TGTGCCAGCACTTTCCGGGGGGCCAACACCGGGGAGCTGTTTTTT. Protein sequence: CASTFRGANTGELFF.

V and J are TRBV14 and TRBJ2-7; 11 bases are a match to TRBD2. This CDR3 contains 15 residues. Germline loops: CDR1 SGHDN, CDR2 FVKESK. After removal of 4 bases from V and 2 bases from J, the junction contained 4 bases not matched to a gene. The CDR3 loop reads CASSLGTSGPYEQYF. CDR3 coding DNA: TGTGCCAGCAGCCTCGGGACTAGCGGTCCCTACGAGCAGTACTTC. The whole variable domain, filled in from reference TRBV14 and TRBJ2-7, reads EAGVTQFPSHSVIEKGQTVTLRCDPISGHDNLYWYRRVMGKEIKFLLHFVKESKQDESGMPNNRFLAERTGGTYSTLKVQPAELEDSGVYFCASSLGTSGPYEQYFGPGTRLTVT.